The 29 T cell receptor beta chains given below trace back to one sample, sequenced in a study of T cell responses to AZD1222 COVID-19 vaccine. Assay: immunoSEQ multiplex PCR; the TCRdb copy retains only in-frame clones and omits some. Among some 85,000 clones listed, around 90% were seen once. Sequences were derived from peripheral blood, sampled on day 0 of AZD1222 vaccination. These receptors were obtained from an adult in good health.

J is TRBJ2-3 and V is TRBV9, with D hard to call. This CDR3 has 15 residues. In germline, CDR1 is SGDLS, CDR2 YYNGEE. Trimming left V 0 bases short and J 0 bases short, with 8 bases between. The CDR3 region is CASSVAPSSTDTQYF. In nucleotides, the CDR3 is TGTGCCAGCAGCGTAGCGCCCAGTAGCACAGATACGCAGTATTTT.

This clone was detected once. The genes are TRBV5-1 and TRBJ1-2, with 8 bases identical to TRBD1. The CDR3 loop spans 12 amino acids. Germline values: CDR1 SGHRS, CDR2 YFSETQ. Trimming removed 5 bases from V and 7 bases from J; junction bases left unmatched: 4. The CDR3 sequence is CASRKTGVGYTF. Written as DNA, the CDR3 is TGCGCCAGCAGAAAGACAGGGGTTGGCTACACCTTC.

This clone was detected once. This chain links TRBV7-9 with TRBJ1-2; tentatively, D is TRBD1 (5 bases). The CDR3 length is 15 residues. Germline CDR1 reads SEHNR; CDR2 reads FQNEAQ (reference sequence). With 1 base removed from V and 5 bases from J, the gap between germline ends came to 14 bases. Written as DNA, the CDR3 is TGTGCCAGCAGCTTAGGAGGGGACCAACATTATGGCTACACCTTC. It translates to CASSLGGDQHYGYTF. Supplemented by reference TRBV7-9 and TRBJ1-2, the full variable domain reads DTGVSQNPRHKITKRGQNVTFRCDPISEHNRLYWYRQTLGQGPEFLTYFQNEAQLEKSRLLSDRFSAERPKGSFSTLEIQRTEQGDSAMYLCASSLGGDQHYGYTFGSGTRLTVV.

The chain's CDR3 is CASSFARVVDTEAFF. CDR3 bases: TGTGCCAGCAGCTTCGCAAGGGTCGTAGACACTGAAGCTTTCTTT. This chain connects TRBV7-8 to TRBJ1-1; D is undetermined. Germline-derived CDR1 and CDR2 are SGHVS and FQNEAQ. The CDR3 contains 15 residues. Between the trimmed V and J ends, which lost 3 bases and 3 bases, there was a span of 14 bases.

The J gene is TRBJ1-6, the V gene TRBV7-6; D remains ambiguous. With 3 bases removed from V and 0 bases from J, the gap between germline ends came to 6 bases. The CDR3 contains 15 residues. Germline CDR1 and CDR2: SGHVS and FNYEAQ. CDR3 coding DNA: TGTGCCAGCAGCTTTAAGGGCTCCTATAATTCACCCCTCCACTTT. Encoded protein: CASSFKGSYNSPLHF. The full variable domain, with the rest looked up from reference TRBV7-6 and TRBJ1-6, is GAGVSQSPRYKVTKRGQDVALRCDPISGHVSLYWYRQALGQGPEFLTYFNYEAQQDKSGLPNDRFSAERPEGSISTLTIQRTEQRDSAMYRCASSFKGSYNSPLHFGNGTRLTVT.

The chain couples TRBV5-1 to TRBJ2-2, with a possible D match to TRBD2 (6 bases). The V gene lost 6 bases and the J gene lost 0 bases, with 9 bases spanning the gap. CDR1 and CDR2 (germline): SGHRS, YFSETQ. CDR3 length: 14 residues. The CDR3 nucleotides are TGCGCCAGCATCCGGGACTCGAACACCGGGGAGCTGTTTTTT. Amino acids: CASIRDSNTGELFF.

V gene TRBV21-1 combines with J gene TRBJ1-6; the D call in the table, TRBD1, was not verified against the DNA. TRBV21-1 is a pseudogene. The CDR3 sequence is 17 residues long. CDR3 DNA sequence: TGTGCCAGCAGCCGGAACCCTAATTCCAGGGGGAATTCACCCCTCCACTTT. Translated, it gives CASSRNPNSRGNSPLHF.

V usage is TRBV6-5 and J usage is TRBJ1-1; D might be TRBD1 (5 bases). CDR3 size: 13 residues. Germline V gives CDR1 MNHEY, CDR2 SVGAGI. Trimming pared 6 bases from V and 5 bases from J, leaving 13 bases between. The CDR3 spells CASRVQGATEAFF. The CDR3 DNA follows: TGTGCCAGCAGAGTCCAGGGTGCTACTGAAGCTTTCTTT.

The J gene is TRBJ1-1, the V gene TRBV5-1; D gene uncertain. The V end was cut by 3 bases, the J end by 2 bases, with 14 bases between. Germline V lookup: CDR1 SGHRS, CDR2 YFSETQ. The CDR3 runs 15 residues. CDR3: CASSSIPSGNTEAFF. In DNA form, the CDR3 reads TGCGCCAGCAGCTCCATTCCCAGTGGTAACACTGAAGCTTTCTTT.

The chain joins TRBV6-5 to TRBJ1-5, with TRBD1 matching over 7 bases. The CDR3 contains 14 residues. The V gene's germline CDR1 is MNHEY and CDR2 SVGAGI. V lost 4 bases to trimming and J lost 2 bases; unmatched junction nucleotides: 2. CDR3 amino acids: CASSSTGGNQPQHF. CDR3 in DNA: TGTGCCAGCAGTTCCACAGGGGGCAATCAGCCCCAGCATTTT.

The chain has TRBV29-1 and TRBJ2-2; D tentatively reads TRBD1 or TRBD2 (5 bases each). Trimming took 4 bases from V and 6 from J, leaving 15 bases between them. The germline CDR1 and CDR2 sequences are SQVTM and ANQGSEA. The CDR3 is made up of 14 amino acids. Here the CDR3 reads CSVGRAGTAGELFF. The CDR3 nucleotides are TGCAGCGTTGGGCGTGCAGGGACGGCCGGGGAGCTGTTTTTT.

The CDR3 loop is CASSADRAVLGGYTF. The DNA for the CDR3 is TGTGCCAGCAGCGCGGACAGGGCCGTACTGGGTGGCTACACCTTC. The chain combines TRBV7-3 with TRBJ1-2, with 8 bases that match TRBD1. Unmatched junction bases numbered 12, after V lost 5 bases and J lost 7 bases. Germline V gene lookup returns CDR1 SGHTA and CDR2 FQGTGA. CDR3 size: 15 residues.

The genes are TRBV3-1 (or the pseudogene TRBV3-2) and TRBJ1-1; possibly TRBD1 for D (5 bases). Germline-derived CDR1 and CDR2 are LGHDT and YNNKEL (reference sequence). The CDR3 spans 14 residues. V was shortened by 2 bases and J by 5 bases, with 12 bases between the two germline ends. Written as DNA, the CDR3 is TGTGCCAGCAGCCAACCGGGCGAGGGGACTGAAGCTTTCTTT. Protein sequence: CASSQPGEGTEAFF.

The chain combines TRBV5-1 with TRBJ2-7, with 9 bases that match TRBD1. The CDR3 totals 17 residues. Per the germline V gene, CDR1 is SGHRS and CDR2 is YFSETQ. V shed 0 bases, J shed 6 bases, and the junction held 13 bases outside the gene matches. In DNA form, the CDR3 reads TGCGCCAGCAGCTTGGCCCTGTCGGGGACAGGGCACTCCGAGCAGTACTTC. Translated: CASSLALSGTGHSEQYF. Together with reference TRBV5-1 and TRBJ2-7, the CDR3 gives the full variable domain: KAGVTQTPRYLIKTRGQQVTLSCSPISGHRSVSWYQQTPGQGLQFLFEYFSETQRNKGNFPGRFSGRQFSNSRSEMNVSTLELGDSALYLCASSLALSGTGHSEQYFGPGTRLTVT.

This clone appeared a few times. As DNA, the CDR3 is TGCGCCAGCAGCTGGTTGACAGGAGGGGGTATTTCACCCCTCCACTTT. Protein sequence: CASSWLTGGGISPLHF. The genes are TRBV5-1 and TRBJ1-6; a possible D gene is TRBD1 (6 bases). The germline V gene encodes CDR1 SGHRS and CDR2 YFSETQ. V lost 3 bases, J lost 9 bases, and 19 bases lay in between. The CDR3 contains 16 residues.

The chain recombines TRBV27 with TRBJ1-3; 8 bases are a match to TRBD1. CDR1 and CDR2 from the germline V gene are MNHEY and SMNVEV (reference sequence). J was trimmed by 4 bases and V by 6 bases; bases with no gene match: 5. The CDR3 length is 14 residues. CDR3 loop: CASRPTGVGNTIYF. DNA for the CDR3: TGTGCCAGCAGGCCGACAGGGGTCGGAAACACCATATATTTT.

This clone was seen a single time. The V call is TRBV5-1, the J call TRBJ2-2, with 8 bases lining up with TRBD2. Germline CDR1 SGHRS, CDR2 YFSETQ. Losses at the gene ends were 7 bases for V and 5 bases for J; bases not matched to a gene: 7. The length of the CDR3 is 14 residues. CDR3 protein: CASSREGETGELFF. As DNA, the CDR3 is TGCGCCAGCTCACGGGAGGGCGAGACCGGGGAGCTGTTTTTT.

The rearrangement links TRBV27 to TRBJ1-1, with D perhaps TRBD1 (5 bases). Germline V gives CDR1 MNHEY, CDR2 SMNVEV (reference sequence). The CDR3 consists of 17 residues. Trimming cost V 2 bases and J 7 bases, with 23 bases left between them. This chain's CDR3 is CASSLKGVGRVEIEAFF. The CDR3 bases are TGTGCCAGCAGTTTAAAAGGGGTGGGCAGGGTGGAGATTGAAGCTTTCTTT.

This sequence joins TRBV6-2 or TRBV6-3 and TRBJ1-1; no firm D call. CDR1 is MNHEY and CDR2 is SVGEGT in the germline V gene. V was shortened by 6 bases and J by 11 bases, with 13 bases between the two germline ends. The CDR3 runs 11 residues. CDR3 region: CASSYRLAAFF. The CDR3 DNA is TGTGCCAGCAGCTATCGGCTGGCGGCTTTCTTT.

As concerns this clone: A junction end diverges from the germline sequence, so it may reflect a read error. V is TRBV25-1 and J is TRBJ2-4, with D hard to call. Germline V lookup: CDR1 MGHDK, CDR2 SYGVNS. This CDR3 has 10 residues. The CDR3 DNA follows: TGTGCCAGCAACCTATCAAGGCCGTGGTTC. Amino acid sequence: CASNLSRPWF. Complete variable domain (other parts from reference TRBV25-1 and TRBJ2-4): EADIYQTPRYLVIGTGKKITLECSQTMGHDKMYWYQQDPGMELHLIHYSYGVNSTEKGDLSSESTVSRIRTEHFPLTLESARPSHTSQYLCASNLSRPWFGAGTRLSVL.

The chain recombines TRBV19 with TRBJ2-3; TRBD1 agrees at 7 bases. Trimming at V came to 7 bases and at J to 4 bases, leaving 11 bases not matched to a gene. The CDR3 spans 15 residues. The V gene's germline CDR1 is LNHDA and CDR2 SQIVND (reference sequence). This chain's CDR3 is CASTYRGTISDTQYF. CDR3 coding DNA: TGTGCCAGTACTTACAGGGGAACAATTTCAGATACGCAGTATTTT.

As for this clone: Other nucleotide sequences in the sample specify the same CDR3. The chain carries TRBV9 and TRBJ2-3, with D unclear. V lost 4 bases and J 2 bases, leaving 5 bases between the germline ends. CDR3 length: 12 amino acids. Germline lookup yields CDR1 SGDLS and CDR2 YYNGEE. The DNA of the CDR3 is TGTGCCAGCAGCCAATCCACAGATACGCAGTATTTT. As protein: CASSQSTDTQYF.

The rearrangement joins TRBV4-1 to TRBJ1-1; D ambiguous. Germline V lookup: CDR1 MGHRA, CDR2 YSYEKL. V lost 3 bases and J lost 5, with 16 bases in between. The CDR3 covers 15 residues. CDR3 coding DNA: TGCGCCAGCAGCCACCCGTGGGGTAGAGGGACTGAAGCTTTCTTT. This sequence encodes CASSHPWGRGTEAFF.

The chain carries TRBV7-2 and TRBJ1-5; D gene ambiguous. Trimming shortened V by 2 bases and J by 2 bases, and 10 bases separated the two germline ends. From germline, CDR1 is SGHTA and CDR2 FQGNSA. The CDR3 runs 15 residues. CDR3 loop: CASSLQRQGNQPQHF. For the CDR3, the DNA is TGTGCCAGCAGCTTACAGAGGCAGGGCAATCAGCCCCAGCATTTT. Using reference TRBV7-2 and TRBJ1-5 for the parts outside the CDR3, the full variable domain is GAGVSQSPSNKVTEKGKDVELRCDPISGHTALYWYRQSLGQGLEFLIYFQGNSAPDKSGLPSDRFSAERTGGSVSTLTIQRTQQEDSAVYLCASSLQRQGNQPQHFGDGTRLSIL.

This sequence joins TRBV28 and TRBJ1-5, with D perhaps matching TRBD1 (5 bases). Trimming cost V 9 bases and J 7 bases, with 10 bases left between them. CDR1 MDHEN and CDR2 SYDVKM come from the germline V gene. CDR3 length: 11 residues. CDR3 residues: CASAGGQPQHF. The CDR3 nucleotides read TGTGCCAGTGCGGGGGGACAGCCCCAGCATTTT.

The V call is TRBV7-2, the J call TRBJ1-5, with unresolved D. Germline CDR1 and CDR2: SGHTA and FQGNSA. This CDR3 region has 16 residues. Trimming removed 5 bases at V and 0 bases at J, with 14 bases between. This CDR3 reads CASSVIGGVSNQPQHF. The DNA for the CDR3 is TGTGCCAGCAGCGTTATAGGTGGGGTTAGCAATCAGCCCCAGCATTTT. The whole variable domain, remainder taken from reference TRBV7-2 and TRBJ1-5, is GAGVSQSPSNKVTEKGKDVELRCDPISGHTALYWYRQSLGQGLEFLIYFQGNSAPDKSGLPSDRFSAERTGGSVSTLTIQRTQQEDSAVYLCASSVIGGVSNQPQHFGDGTRLSIL.

DNA for the CDR3: TGTGCCATCAGACCGGGACAGGGAAATTCACCCCTCCACTTT. Protein product: CAIRPGQGNSPLHF. The J gene is TRBJ1-6, the V gene TRBV10-3, with 9 bases aligning to TRBD1. From germline, CDR1 is ENHRY and CDR2 SYGVKD. The length of the CDR3 is 14 residues. The J segment lost 7 bases and the V segment lost 6 bases, leaving 4 bases of the junction unmatched.

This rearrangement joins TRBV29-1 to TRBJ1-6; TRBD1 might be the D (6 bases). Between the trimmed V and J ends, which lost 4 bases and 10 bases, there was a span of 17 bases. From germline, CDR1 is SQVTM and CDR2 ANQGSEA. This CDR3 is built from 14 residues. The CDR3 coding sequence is TGCAGCGTTGTGGCCCAGGGACACCCGTCACCCCTCCACTTT. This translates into CSVVAQGHPSPLHF.

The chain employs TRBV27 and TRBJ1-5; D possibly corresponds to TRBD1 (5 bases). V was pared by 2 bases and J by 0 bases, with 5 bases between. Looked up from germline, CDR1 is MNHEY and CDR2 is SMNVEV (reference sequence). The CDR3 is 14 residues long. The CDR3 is CASSLRGSNQPQHF. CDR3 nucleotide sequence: TGTGCCAGCAGTTTAAGGGGTAGCAATCAGCCCCAGCATTTT.